These 7 T cell receptor beta chains came from one sample sequenced in a study of vaccination and CD4 T cells after COVID-19. Treatment noted: roughly ten-day PBMC culture with coronavirus spike peptide pools or control peptides (ViraFEST assay). Prior to the COVID-19 pandemic (2011-2018), the unexposed donor's CD4+ T cells were collected. The antigens for these receptors are not known. The Oncomine TCR Beta short-read assay sequenced DNA from cultured CD4+ T cells. MiXCR, applied by TCRdb to the PCR reads, yields one record per CDR3 protein. The profile covers under 7,000 distinct CDR3 sequences, with 25% to 35% appearing a single time and roughly 20% taken by the ten largest. Sequencing was carried out using CD4+ T cells from blood, cultured in vitro. These receptors came from a human donor in good health.

This clonotype was observed a few times. V is TRBV7-6 and J is TRBJ2-7, with a weak D call TRBD1 (6 bases). There are 11 residues in the CDR3. Trimming took 4 bases from V and 6 from J, leaving 7 bases between them. Germline CDR1 and CDR2: SGHVS and FNYEAQ. The CDR3: CASSSTGEQYF. The CDR3 DNA reads TGTGCCAGCAGCTCGACAGGCGAGCAGTACTTC. The full variable domain, its missing parts supplied by reference TRBV7-6 and TRBJ2-7, is GAGVSQSPRYKVTKRGQDVALRCDPISGHVSLYWYRQALGQGPEFLTYFNYEAQQDKSGLPNDRFSAERPEGSISTLTIQRTEQRDSAMYRCASSSTGEQYFGPGTRLTVT.

The chain uses TRBV5-1 and TRBJ2-2; D is undetermined. This CDR3 has 14 residues. Germline values: CDR1 SGHRS, CDR2 YFSETQ. Trimming took 1 base from V and 3 from J, leaving 7 bases between them. The chain's CDR3 is CASSLLADTGELFF. CDR3 bases: TGCGCCAGCAGCTTGTTAGCAGACACCGGGGAGCTGTTTTTT. Looking up the rest from reference TRBV5-1 and TRBJ2-2 gives the full variable domain: KAGVTQTPRYLIKTRGQQVTLSCSPISGHRSVSWYQQTPGQGLQFLFEYFSETQRNKGNFPGRFSGRQFSNSRSEMNVSTLELGDSALYLCASSLLADTGELFFGEGSRLTVL.

By sample fraction, this clonotype is medium-sized. This chain links TRBV20-1 with TRBJ2-7, with D tentatively TRBD1 or TRBD2 (5 bases each). The CDR3 totals 14 residues. Per germline, CDR1 DFQATT and CDR2 SNEGSKA (reference sequence). V lost 0 bases and J 4 bases, leaving 13 bases between the germline ends. DNA of the CDR3: TGCAGTGCTAGAGATCCGGGACGCCCTTACGAGCAGTACTTC. Protein sequence: CSARDPGRPYEQYF.

This clonotype is medium-sized (0.01 to 0.1%) in the sample. The gene calls are TRBV20-1 and TRBJ2-3; possible D gene TRBD2, 7 bases. The CDR3 has 15 residues. Looked up from germline, CDR1 is DFQATT and CDR2 is SNEGSKA (reference sequence). Trimming took 1 base from V and 2 from J, leaving 13 bases between them. The CDR3: CSARGPGGHTDTQYF. The CDR3 nucleotides read TGCAGTGCTAGAGGACCCGGGGGGCACACAGATACGCAGTATTTT.

This clonotype is deemed medium-sized. V is TRBV6-5 and J is TRBJ1-5; D is unclear. Trimming shortened V by 2 bases and J by 4 bases, and 6 bases separated the two germline ends. The CDR3 runs to 13 residues. Looked up from germline, CDR1 is MNHEY and CDR2 is SVGAGI. The CDR3 loop is CASSYRVNQPQHF. The CDR3, as DNA: TGTGCCAGCAGTTACCGAGTGAATCAGCCCCAGCATTTT.

As regards this clonotype: This sequence may be a read error, since a much larger clone differs from it by one base. V gene TRBV7-9 combines with J gene TRBJ1-2; D uncertain. Germline CDR1 is SEHNR and CDR2 is FQNEAQ (reference sequence). Trimming cost V 1 base and J 6 bases, with 18 bases left between them. The CDR3 is made up of 16 amino acids. The chain's CDR3 is CASSLEPVSGRNGYTF. For the CDR3, the DNA is TGTGCCAGCAGCTTAGAGCCGGTCAGTGGGCGTAATGGCTACACCTTC.

CDR3 in DNA: TGTGCCAGCAGAATTACTGAACTCTATGGCTACACCTTC. Amino acid sequence: CASRITELYGYTF. The chain couples TRBV12-3 or TRBV12-4 to TRBJ1-2; D gene ambiguous. The CDR3 has 13 amino acids. V was shortened by 6 bases and J by 4 bases, with 12 bases between the two germline ends.